This note documents a single TCR beta chain sequence. This clonotype was seen only a few times. The specificity of this receptor is unknown. Per-base qualities were not stored, and no clone one base away is much larger. This sample stems from a study of T cells after yellow fever vaccination (dated by TCRdb to 2018 to 2020). Describing the broader study: The SMART-Seq v4 Ultra Low Input RNA kit was used to prepare libraries from fractions with low cell numbers. To track T-cell clones before and after primary and booster YFV17D yellow fever vaccination, bulk TCR alpha and beta repertoires were sequenced longitudinally. Blood samples were taken at several timepoints before and after primary and secondary immunization, and bulk PBMC replicates and cell subsets were isolated. The cohort comprised two healthy male donors, one aged 18 to 29 and one aged 30 to 40 years.

TCR cDNA was synthesized by 5'RACE template switching, through which a universal primer site and unique molecular identifiers were introduced. Priming of cDNA synthesis was performed from both the TCR alpha and TCR beta constant segments. Library amplification involved two PCR steps, and the second step added sample barcodes and sequencing adapters. Sequencing of libraries was performed on Illumina HiSeq 2500 (2x100 bp) or NovaSeq (2x150 bp). The paper's processing steps were these. Demultiplexing of reads and collapsing into UMI consensus sequences were performed with MIGEC, and V(D)J alignment was carried out with MiXCR. Vaccine-responding clonotypes were defined with edgeR using replicate PBMC samples, requiring FDR below 0.01 and a log2 fold change above 5 up to day 15. Bulk clonotypes were assigned CD4 or CD8 identity according to which sequenced CD4 or CD8 repertoire held them at higher abundance. TCRdb applied fastp at Q25 and MiXCR to the public reads, then kept only in-frame beta chains. Every distinct CDR3 protein forms one entry, paired with its most common genes and DNA. These V and J calls are TCRdb output, not the study's own analysis. The sample table lists approximately 550,000 distinct CDR3 sequences, 15% to 20% of them with a count of one. The ten largest clonotypes hold roughly an eighth of the sample.

V and J are trimmed by 3 bases and 0 bases, and the gene matches miss 8 bases of the junction. Its CDR3 holds 17 amino acids, cysteine through phenylalanine. Of all the DNA, just the CDR3 is kept, 51 bases in frame from base 1. CDR1 SGHDT and CDR2 YYEEEE were looked up in the germline V gene. Study-wide conclusions, independent of this receptor: Most clones expanded after primary vaccination (approximately 95% of CD4 and around nine tenths of CD8) were re-detected after the booster, suggesting that broad memory maintenance occurred. A small fraction of clonotypes showed up in both the CD4 and CD8 compartments, probably as a result of convergent recombination. The secondary T-cell response was weaker than the primary response but faster, peaking on day 5 instead of day 15. Only two donors were included in the study, so the extent to which the findings can be generalized is limited. Computational filtering was needed because FACS-sorted repertoires could contain abundant contaminating clonotypes from the bulk population.

What this sample's treatment or condition label stands for: live attenuated yellow fever vaccine strain. At every blood-draw timepoint, two biological replicates of bulk PBMCs were collected. A standard Ficoll-Paque protocol was used to isolate PBMCs from peripheral blood. RNA was extracted with TriZol from bulk PBMCs, CD4 and CD8 fractions, and dextramer-positive and dextramer-negative fractions. The sequencing used PBMCs, collected 15 days after the yellow fever booster vaccination. This clonotype was obtained from a man aged 25-40 years who received the YFV17D yellow fever vaccine. This sequence uses TRBV5-6 and TRBJ2-1; 8 middle bases align to TRBD1. The CDR3 is CASSWTGTASSYNEQFF. The DNA is as follows: TGTGCCAGCAGCTGGACAGGGACTGCTAGCTCCTACAATGAGCAGTTCTTC.